This T cell receptor (beta chain) was profiled in a study of cytomegalovirus exposure and HLA in healthy donors. The CDR3 consists of 13 residues. V was cut by 5 bases and J by 1 base, with 9 bases left in between. Germline V lookup: CDR1 MNHEY, CDR2 SMNVEV (reference sequence). PCR employed 60 Vbeta and 13 Jbeta primers. Profiled with immunoSEQ multiplex PCR; TCRdb holds only in-frame clones, not every one. Of some 180,000 clones listed, 77% are singletons. The chain links TRBV27 to TRBJ2-7; D not resolved. The sequence came from a woman aged 55-69 years in good health and CMV-seropositive. What was sequenced was PBMCs. The CDR3 region has the DNA TGTGCCAGCAGTCCCTACGGGTCCTACGAGCAGTACTTC. This encodes CASSPYGSYEQYF.